One and the same sample provided the 27 T cell receptor beta chains below, sequenced in a study of blood T cell repertoires in COVID-19. Clones were sequenced by immunoSEQ multiplex PCR, and TCRdb holds only the in-frame ones, with some missing. This sample has tens of thousands of clones, with approximately 82% found just once. Material for sequencing was peripheral blood. The receptors shown here come from a woman in her 70s with acute or convalescent COVID-19.

The CDR3: CASSREGSGANVLTF. The CDR3 region has the DNA TGTGCCAGCAGCCGGGAGGGCTCTGGGGCCAACGTCCTGACTTTC. The chain uses TRBV5-4 and TRBJ2-6, with 8 positions matching TRBD2. The length of the CDR3 is 15 residues. Germline V gene sequence: CDR1 SGHNT, CDR2 YYREEE (reference sequence). Losses at the gene ends were 4 bases for V and 0 bases for J; bases not matched to a gene: 0.

This sequence joins TRBV18 and TRBJ2-7, with D hard to call. Germline V gives CDR1 KGHSH, CDR2 LQKENI. V lost 0 bases to trimming and J lost 0 bases, with 3 bases between them. CDR3 length: 13 amino acids. CDR3 nucleotides: TGTGCCAGCTCACCACCAGCCTCCTACGAGCAGTACTTC. Its translation is CASSPPASYEQYF.

This clone was counted a single time. The chain recombines TRBV19 with TRBJ1-6; D gene ambiguous. The CDR3 totals 14 residues. Germline loops: CDR1 LNHDA, CDR2 SQIVND (reference sequence). The V end was cut by 10 bases, the J end by 6 bases, with 16 bases between. The CDR3 region is CATASEVVNSPLHF. The CDR3 DNA follows: TGTGCCACCGCGAGTGAGGTGGTTAATTCACCCCTCCACTTT.

This clone was picked up a small number of times. The chain links TRBV6-2 or TRBV6-3 to TRBJ2-2, with D perhaps TRBD2 (6 bases). Germline V gene sequence: CDR1 MNHEY, CDR2 SVGEGT. The V and J ends lost 2 bases and 3 bases respectively, with 16 bases between them. The CDR3 extends over 17 amino acids. The CDR3 nucleotides read TGTGCCAGCAGTTACACACCGGGACTGGGGTACACCGGGGAGCTGTTTTTT. Residues: CASSYTPGLGYTGELFF.

This clone was counted a few times. V and J are TRBV28 and TRBJ1-1, with 7 bases identical to TRBD1. The CDR3 extends over 12 amino acids. J lost 4 bases, V lost 6 bases, and 2 bases had no gene match. Germline CDR1 MDHEN, CDR2 SYDVKM. The CDR3 reads CASRTGPTEAFF. CDR3 coding DNA: TGTGCCAGCAGGACAGGGCCCACTGAAGCTTTCTTT. Looking up the rest from reference TRBV28 and TRBJ1-1 gives the full variable domain: DVKVTQSSRYLVKRTGEKVFLECVQDMDHENMFWYRQDPGLGLRLIYFSYDVKMKEKGDIPEGYSVSREKKERFSLILESASTNQTSMYLCASRTGPTEAFFGQGTRLTVV.

V gene TRBV6-5 combines with J gene TRBJ1-4, with D tentatively TRBD1 (5 bases). This CDR3 is built from 15 residues. Trimming stripped 5 bases from V and 1 base from J, with 11 bases between. Germline V gene lookup returns CDR1 MNHEY and CDR2 SVGAGI. As DNA, the CDR3 is TGTGCCAGCAGTCTCCAGGGCGGAACTAATGAAAAACTGTTTTTT. Its protein is CASSLQGGTNEKLFF.

The V call is TRBV7-3, the J call TRBJ2-5, with 8 bases matching TRBD2. V lost 2 bases to trimming and J lost 5 bases; unmatched junction nucleotides: 4. This CDR3 has 14 amino acids. In germline, CDR1 is SGHTA, CDR2 FQGTGA. The CDR3 DNA reads as TGTGCCAGCAGCTTAGCGGGAGGTGGGGAGACCCAGTACTTC. This gives the protein CASSLAGGGETQYF.

For this clone: At the DNA level, this CDR3 is encoded by other sequences in the same sample as well. The V call is TRBV6-5, the J call TRBJ2-7, with 8 bases identical to TRBD1. V shed 0 bases, J shed 1 base, and the junction held 2 bases outside the gene matches. This CDR3 is 15 amino acids long. Germline CDR1 reads MNHEY; CDR2 reads SVGAGI. CDR3: CASSYSGTGSYEQYF. The CDR3 coding sequence is TGTGCCAGCAGTTACTCGGGGACAGGTTCCTACGAGCAGTACTTC.

The chain is built from TRBV6-5 and TRBJ1-4; D not resolved. The V end was cut by 3 bases, the J end by 6 bases, with 8 bases between. The CDR3 runs to 13 residues. Germline CDR1 MNHEY, CDR2 SVGAGI. In DNA, the CDR3 is TGTGCCAGCAGTTATGGAGGCGATGAAAAACTGTTTTTT. Translation gives CASSYGGDEKLFF.

This chain joins TRBV23-1 and TRBJ2-6; 8 nucleotides match TRBD1. TRBV23-1 belongs to the ORF category, with a function that is uncertain. The CDR3 is 20 amino acids. J gave up 0 bases and V 0 bases, and 10 bases lay outside the gene matches. Here the CDR3 reads CASSQSKAGGLSSGANVLTF. In DNA form, the CDR3 reads TGCGCCAGCAGTCAATCTAAAGCAGGGGGCCTAAGCTCTGGGGCCAACGTCCTGACTTTC.

The chain employs TRBV6-2 or TRBV6-3 and TRBJ1-2, with no clear D. V was pared by 2 bases and J by 8 bases, with 9 bases between. Germline V gene sequence: CDR1 MNHEY, CDR2 SVGEGT. This CDR3 region has 12 residues. Written as DNA, the CDR3 is TGTGCCAGCAGTTACCCCCAGGCAGGCTACACCTTC. Protein product: CASSYPQAGYTF.

The chain couples TRBV7-9 to TRBJ2-2; 7 nucleotides agree with TRBD2. After removal of 0 bases from V and 3 bases from J, the junction contained 1 base not matched to a gene. This CDR3 region has 15 residues. Germline lookup yields CDR1 SEHNR and CDR2 FQNEAQ (reference sequence). CDR3 sequence (DNA): TGTGCCAGCAGCTTAGCGGGAGGGGACACCGGGGAGCTGTTTTTT. It codes for CASSLAGGDTGELFF. The full variable domain, rest sourced from reference TRBV7-9 and TRBJ2-2, is DTGVSQNPRHKITKRGQNVTFRCDPISEHNRLYWYRQTLGQGPEFLTYFQNEAQLEKSRLLSDRFSAERPKGSFSTLEIQRTEQGDSAMYLCASSLAGGDTGELFFGEGSRLTVL.

By sample fraction, this clone is medium-sized. The chain joins TRBV19 to TRBJ1-2; D gene uncertain. The CDR3 loop spans 15 amino acids. Per germline, CDR1 LNHDA and CDR2 SQIVND (reference sequence). V was cut by 4 bases and J by 4 bases, with 16 bases left in between. DNA for the CDR3: TGTGCCAGTAGTAATTTGGCCGGAGGTGTCTATGGCTACACCTTC. Translating gives CASSNLAGGVYGYTF.

The V and J genes are TRBV9 and TRBJ1-1; TRBD1 might be the D (6 bases). Germline loops: CDR1 SGDLS, CDR2 YYNGEE. The length of the CDR3 is 15 residues. V lost 0 bases and J lost 0, with 9 bases in between. CDR3 sequence: CASSVEQGLNTEAFF. CDR3 coding DNA: TGTGCCAGCAGCGTAGAACAGGGATTGAACACTGAAGCTTTCTTT.

V and J are TRBV30 and TRBJ1-4, with 8 bases aligning to TRBD1. V lost 5 bases to trimming and J lost 8 bases; unmatched junction nucleotides: 13. Per the germline V gene, CDR1 is GTSNPN and CDR2 is SVGIG (reference sequence). This CDR3 has 15 amino acids. As DNA, the CDR3 is TGTGCCTGGGTCCCGCGGGGGACAGGAGGGGAAAAACTGTTTTTT. It encodes CAWVPRGTGGEKLFF.

The chain joins TRBV19 to TRBJ1-4; D gene ambiguous. Trimming removed 7 bases from V and 3 bases from J, with 12 bases in between. From germline, CDR1 is LNHDA and CDR2 SQIVND (reference sequence). The CDR3 is 14 residues long. Here the CDR3 reads CASNARGANEKLFF. The CDR3 nucleotides are TGTGCCAGTAATGCCCGCGGGGCTAATGAAAAACTGTTTTTT.

V gene TRBV5-1 combines with J gene TRBJ1-3, with D possibly being TRBD1 (5 bases). The CDR3 covers 16 residues. Trimming shortened V by 4 bases and J by 0 bases, and 14 bases separated the two germline ends. Germline CDR1 is SGHRS and CDR2 is YFSETQ. The CDR3 spells CASSALGGDSGNTIYF. The CDR3 coding sequence is TGCGCCAGCAGCGCCCTGGGGGGGGACTCTGGAAACACCATATATTTT.

Here the CDR3 reads CASRLGQASDEQFF. The CDR3 coding sequence is TGTGCCAGCCGCCTGGGACAGGCATCGGATGAGCAGTTCTTC. The chain links TRBV18 to TRBJ2-1; TRBD1 agrees at 8 bases. Trimming removed 8 bases from V and 8 bases from J; junction bases left unmatched: 11. Germline loops: CDR1 KGHSH, CDR2 LQKENI. This CDR3 has 14 residues.

The chain combines TRBV24-1 with TRBJ1-5, with a tentative D call TRBD1 (6 bases). Trimming took off 5 bases at V and 4 bases at J, with 11 bases between the two ends. Germline CDR1 and CDR2: KGHDR and SFDVKD. CDR3 size: 14 residues. The CDR3: CATSATGPNQPQHF. The CDR3 DNA sequence: TGTGCCACCAGTGCGACAGGACCTAATCAGCCCCAGCATTTT.

This chain connects TRBV12-3 or TRBV12-4 to TRBJ2-1; possibly TRBD2 for D (6 bases). The V gene lost 1 base and the J gene lost 9 bases, with 10 bases spanning the gap. The CDR3 has 13 amino acids. The CDR3 sequence is CASSLGEDAEQFF. CDR3 nucleotide sequence: TGTGCCAGCAGTTTAGGGGAGGACGCTGAGCAGTTCTTC.

The V and J genes are TRBV6-4 and TRBJ2-1; TRBD2 is a possible D gene (6 bases). Germline V gives CDR1 MRHNA, CDR2 SNTAGT. This CDR3 contains 16 residues. Trimming shortened V by 2 bases and J by 2 bases, and 13 bases separated the two germline ends. CDR3 region: CASSDIGDSPYNEQFF. The CDR3 DNA follows: TGTGCCAGCAGTGACATAGGGGACTCACCCTACAATGAGCAGTTCTTC.

The chain combines TRBV24-1 with TRBJ2-5; 7 bases line up with TRBD2. The junction had 11 bases not matched to a gene; V was cut back by 0 bases and J by 2 bases. Germline V gene data show CDR1 as KGHDR and CDR2 as SFDVKD. The CDR3 runs 18 residues. CDR3 nucleotides: TGTGCCACCAGTGATTTGCCCTATGGACTAGGAGAACAAGAGACCCAGTACTTC. Protein sequence: CATSDLPYGLGEQETQYF.

This chain uses TRBV9 with TRBJ1-2; TRBD1 aligns across 10 bases. J lost 9 bases, V lost 1 base, and 9 bases had no gene match. The CDR3 is 15 amino acids. In germline, CDR1 is SGDLS, CDR2 YYNGEE. The CDR3 region has the DNA TGTGCCAGCAGCGTAACGAGGACAGGGGGTGCCAGCTACACCTTC. The encoded protein is CASSVTRTGGASYTF.

The chain couples TRBV3-1 (or the pseudogene TRBV3-2) to TRBJ2-3; 7 bases are shared with TRBD2. This CDR3 spans 16 amino acids. CDR1 LGHDT and CDR2 YNNKEL come from the germline V gene (reference sequence). V lost 3 bases to trimming and J lost 4 bases; unmatched junction nucleotides: 10. As DNA, the CDR3 is TGTGCCAGCAGCCATTCGAGCGGGATTCGGCCAGATACGCAGTATTTT. Its translation is CASSHSSGIRPDTQYF.

This chain connects TRBV29-1 to TRBJ2-3; D possibly corresponds to TRBD1 (6 bases). Germline V gene lookup returns CDR1 SQVTM and CDR2 ANQGSEA. This CDR3 contains 15 residues. V was trimmed by 1 base and J by 2 bases, leaving 13 bases between them. The chain's CDR3 is CSVEGHRAVTDTQYF. The CDR3 nucleotides are TGCAGCGTTGAAGGACACAGGGCCGTCACAGATACGCAGTATTTT.

The CDR3 region has the DNA TGTGCCAGCAGCCCCCTGGGCGCCGGGGAGCTGTTTTTT. This sequence encodes CASSPLGAGELFF. The gene calls are TRBV11-2 and TRBJ2-2; unclear D gene. Germline CDR1 SGHAT, CDR2 FQNNGV. The V end lost 5 bases, the J end lost 6 bases, and 10 bases lay between the germline ends. The CDR3 has 13 amino acids.

The chain recombines TRBV5-1 with TRBJ2-7, with D perhaps TRBD2 (6 bases). Between the trimmed V and J ends, which lost 5 bases and 2 bases, there was a span of 14 bases. The CDR3 runs 14 residues. Germline CDR1 and CDR2: SGHRS and YFSETQ. CDR3 nucleotides: TGCGCCAGCAGGATAGCGATAGCGGCCTACGAGCAGTACTTC. Translating it yields CASRIAIAAYEQYF.